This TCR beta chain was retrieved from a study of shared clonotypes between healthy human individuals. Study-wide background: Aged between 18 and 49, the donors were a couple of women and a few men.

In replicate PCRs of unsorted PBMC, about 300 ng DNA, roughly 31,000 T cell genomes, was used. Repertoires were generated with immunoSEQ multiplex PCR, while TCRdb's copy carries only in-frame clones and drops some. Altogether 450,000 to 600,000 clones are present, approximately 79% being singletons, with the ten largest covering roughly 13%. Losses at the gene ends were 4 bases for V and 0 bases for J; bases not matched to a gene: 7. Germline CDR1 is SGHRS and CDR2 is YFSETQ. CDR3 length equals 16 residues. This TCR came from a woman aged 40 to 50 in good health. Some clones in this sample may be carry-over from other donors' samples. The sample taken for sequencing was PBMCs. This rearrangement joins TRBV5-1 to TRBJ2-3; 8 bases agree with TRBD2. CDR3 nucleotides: TGCGCCAGCAGCCCCGGGGGGGCGGGAAGCACAGATACGCAGTATTTT. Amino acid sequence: CASSPGGAGSTDTQYF.